A single sample is the source of the 32 T cell receptor beta chains below, sequenced in a study of cytomegalovirus exposure and HLA in healthy donors. The study ran its PCR with 60 Vbeta and 13 Jbeta primers. Only in-frame clones appear in the TCRdb table, and some are missing; sequencing was by immunoSEQ multiplex PCR. This table holds about 220,000 clones, over 80% found once. Input material: PBMCs. Receptors originate from a boy aged 2-9 years in good health and CMV-seronegative.

This clone was recorded a few times. This rearrangement joins TRBV5-5 to TRBJ2-3, with D hard to call. The germline gives CDR1 SGHKS, CDR2 YYEKEE (reference sequence). Trimming left V 5 bases short and J 0 bases short, with 13 bases between. The CDR3 length is 15 residues. The CDR3 nucleotides are TGTGCCAGCAGGAGTATACCGGAGAGCACAGATACGCAGTATTTT. It specifies CASRSIPESTDTQYF.

V and J are TRBV9 and TRBJ2-5; 7 bases fit TRBD2. Germline CDR1 SGDLS, CDR2 YYNGEE. The CDR3 loop spans 15 amino acids. V lost 4 bases to trimming and J lost 3 bases; unmatched junction nucleotides: 9. The CDR3 protein is CASSQNPRGEETQYF. CDR3 bases: TGTGCCAGCAGCCAGAACCCTCGGGGGGAAGAGACCCAGTACTTC.

The rearrangement links TRBV7-8 to TRBJ2-5; 9 nucleotides match TRBD2. Trimming took 3 bases from V and 0 from J; bases not matched to a gene: 8. The CDR3 consists of 17 residues. Germline V CDR1 and CDR2: SGHVS, FQNEAQ. For the CDR3, the DNA is TGTGCCAGCAGCTTCAAAGCGGGGGGTCTGTACCAAGAGACCCAGTACTTC. It is translated as CASSFKAGGLYQETQYF.

This chain connects TRBV5-1 to TRBJ2-3, with D possibly being TRBD2 (6 bases). V was trimmed by 3 bases and J by 4 bases, leaving 24 bases between them. The CDR3 extends over 18 amino acids. CDR1 and CDR2 from the germline V gene are SGHRS and YFSETQ. CDR3 nucleotide sequence: TGCGCCAGCAGCTCCCCAATAGGAGGGACTTACAGTGCAGATACGCAGTATTTT. It encodes CASSSPIGGTYSADTQYF.

The gene calls are TRBV5-4 and TRBJ2-3, with 10 nucleotides matching TRBD2. CDR1 is SGHNT and CDR2 is YYREEE in the germline V gene (reference sequence). This CDR3 spans 15 amino acids. Trimming at V came to 0 bases and at J to 4 bases, leaving 2 bases not matched to a gene. This CDR3 is CASSLETSGSDTQYF. CDR3 bases: TGTGCCAGCAGCTTGGAGACTAGCGGGTCAGATACGCAGTATTTT.

This clone appeared a single time. The chain employs TRBV4-2 and TRBJ1-2, with D maybe TRBD1 (6 bases). V lost 1 base, J lost 6 bases, and 15 bases lay in between. CDR3 length: 15 residues. CDR1 is LGHNA, CDR2 YNFKEQ, per germline. The CDR3 is CASSQAGRGGDGYTF. In nucleotides, the CDR3 is TGTGCCAGCAGCCAAGCGGGAAGGGGGGGGGATGGCTACACCTTC.

V usage is TRBV20-1 and J usage is TRBJ2-1; no firm D call. Germline V gene lookup returns CDR1 DFQATT and CDR2 SNEGSKA (reference sequence). Trimming took off 2 bases at V and 9 bases at J, with 5 bases between the two ends. CDR3 size: 10 residues. DNA of the CDR3: TGCAGTGCTAGAACGGGTGAGCAGTTCTTC. This gives the protein CSARTGEQFF.

The genes are TRBV5-1 and TRBJ2-1, with 10 nucleotides matching TRBD2. The CDR3 is 16 residues long. The J segment lost 4 bases and the V segment lost 4 bases, leaving 8 bases of the junction unmatched. CDR1 is SGHRS and CDR2 is YFSETQ in the germline V gene. For the CDR3, the DNA is TGCGCCAGCAGCGCCTTCCTAGCGGGAGATTACAATGAGCAGTTCTTC. It translates to CASSAFLAGDYNEQFF.

Worth noting for this clone: At one of its ends the junction is not consistent with the germline gene, which may arise from a read error. The chain is built from TRBV7-7 and TRBJ1-2; D is perhaps TRBD1 (5 bases). CDR3 size: 15 residues. The germline gives CDR1 SSHAT, CDR2 FNYEAQ (reference sequence). DNA for the CDR3: TGTGCTAGCAGCTTAGATGGACCGCGGGGGTATGGCTACACCTTC. It yields the protein CASSLDGPRGYGYTF. The complete variable domain, with remaining parts taken from reference TRBV7-7 and TRBJ1-2, reads GAGVSQSPRYKVTKRGQDVTLRCDPISSHATLYWYQQALGQGPEFLTYFNYEAQPDKSGLPSDRFSAERPEGSISTLTIQRTEQRDSAMYRCASSLDGPRGYGYTFGSGTRLTVV.

This clone was counted a single time. The chain links TRBV6-4 to TRBJ2-3; TRBD2 matches at 12 bases. The CDR3 has 15 amino acids. Trimming cost V 5 bases and J 9 bases; bases outside gene matches: 9. Per germline, CDR1 MRHNA and CDR2 SNTAGT. The CDR3 region is CASSSASGGADTQYF. Written as DNA, the CDR3 is TGTGCCAGCAGTTCGGCTAGCGGGGGGGCGGACACGCAGTATTTT.

The genes are TRBV29-1 and TRBJ2-1; possible D gene TRBD2, 6 bases. CDR1 SQVTM and CDR2 ANQGSEA come from the germline V gene. The CDR3 covers 16 residues. The ends were cut back, 0 bases at V and 7 bases at J, with 19 bases in the middle. The CDR3 loop reads CSVEDSQRAVGNEQFF. The CDR3, as DNA: TGCAGCGTTGAAGATTCCCAGCGGGCGGTTGGGAATGAGCAGTTCTTC.

This clone was counted between two and nine times. This sequence joins TRBV5-1 and TRBJ2-3, with 14 bases identical to TRBD2. From germline, CDR1 is SGHRS and CDR2 YFSETQ. Germline trimming cut 4 bases from V and 0 bases from J; bases unmatched to any gene: 4. CDR3 length: 17 residues. CDR3 bases: TGCGCCAGCAGCCTAGGGACTAGCGGGGGTAGCACAGATACGCAGTATTTT. Protein: CASSLGTSGGSTDTQYF.

This chain links TRBV19 with TRBJ2-7; weak D call: TRBD2 (6 bases). The CDR3 loop spans 12 amino acids. Trimming cost V 3 bases and J 6 bases, with 9 bases left between them. Looked up from germline, CDR1 is LNHDA and CDR2 is SQIVND (reference sequence). CDR3 in DNA: TGTGCCAGTAGTATCGGGGGTGGCGAGCAGTACTTC. It codes for CASSIGGGEQYF.

A note on this clone: Other DNA variants within this sample encode the same CDR3. J is TRBJ1-1 and V is TRBV20-1, with D possibly matching TRBD1 (6 bases). The CDR3 is made up of 11 amino acids. V lost 4 bases, J lost 4 bases, and 7 bases lay in between. Germline CDR1 is DFQATT and CDR2 is SNEGSKA (reference sequence). CDR3 region: CSATRGTEAFF. In DNA, the CDR3 is TGCAGTGCTACCAGGGGCACTGAAGCTTTCTTT.

V is TRBV6-1 and J is TRBJ2-5, with 9 bases aligning to TRBD1. The germline V gene encodes CDR1 MNHNS and CDR2 SASEGT. The CDR3 consists of 13 residues. V was pared by 6 bases and J by 1 base, with 0 bases of the junction left unmatched. The CDR3 DNA reads TGTGCCAGCAGGACAGGGGGCCAAGAGACCCAGTACTTC. This codes for CASRTGGQETQYF.

Only a few counts were recorded for this clone. The chain couples TRBV9 to TRBJ1-4; the match to TRBD1 covers 8 bases. V lost 1 base to trimming and J lost 8 bases; unmatched junction nucleotides: 7. The length of the CDR3 is 15 residues. Per the germline V gene, CDR1 is SGDLS and CDR2 is YYNGEE. CDR3 sequence: CASSVRPGGGEKLFF. The DNA for the CDR3 is TGTGCCAGCAGCGTAAGGCCAGGGGGCGGGGAAAAACTGTTTTTT.

The chain carries TRBV11-2 and TRBJ2-3, with D perhaps matching TRBD2 (6 bases). The CDR3 contains 15 residues. Germline V CDR1 and CDR2: SGHAT, FQNNGV. The V gene lost 1 base and the J gene lost 0 bases, with 8 bases spanning the gap. This CDR3 reads CASSLVGGSTDTQYF. Written as DNA, the CDR3 is TGTGCCAGCAGCTTAGTGGGGGGAAGCACAGATACGCAGTATTTT.

This chain joins TRBV19 and TRBJ1-5, with D tentatively TRBD1 (5 bases). The V end lost 5 bases, the J end lost 0 bases, and 8 bases lay between the germline ends. This CDR3 contains 14 residues. In germline, CDR1 is LNHDA, CDR2 SQIVND (reference sequence). The CDR3 reads CASSSGVSNQPQHF. The CDR3 DNA follows: TGTGCCAGTAGTTCGGGGGTTAGCAATCAGCCCCAGCATTTT.

The chain combines TRBV11-3 with TRBJ2-7; D is unresolved. Germline V lookup: CDR1 SGHNT, CDR2 YENEEA. This CDR3 region has 13 residues. V lost 1 base and J 5 bases, leaving 9 bases between the germline ends. This CDR3 reads CASSLGPRDEQYF. In DNA, the CDR3 is TGTGCCAGCAGCTTAGGTCCTCGCGACGAGCAGTACTTC.

The chain is built from TRBV30 and TRBJ1-1, with a possible D match to TRBD1 (6 bases). The CDR3 is made up of 17 amino acids. V lost 2 bases and J 1 base, leaving 20 bases between the germline ends. Germline V gene data show CDR1 as GTSNPN and CDR2 as SVGIG (reference sequence). CDR3 in amino acids: CAWSRTLTRTENTEAFF. For the CDR3, the DNA is TGTGCCTGGAGTCGAACCCTTACCCGGACAGAGAACACTGAAGCTTTCTTT.

The genes are TRBV5-6 and TRBJ1-5; D is unclear. Trimming stripped 0 bases from V and 6 bases from J, with 10 bases between. Germline V gives CDR1 SGHDT, CDR2 YYEEEE. The CDR3 sequence is 14 residues long. CDR3 region: CASSLGQFTQPQHF. The CDR3 nucleotides read TGTGCCAGCAGCTTGGGGCAGTTTACTCAGCCCCAGCATTTT.

The chain uses TRBV30 and TRBJ1-2; TRBD1 might be the D (6 bases). Germline V CDR1 and CDR2: GTSNPN, SVGIG (reference sequence). Trimming pared 3 bases from V and 4 bases from J, leaving 12 bases between. This CDR3 has 13 residues. CDR3 in DNA: TGTGCCTGGAGCCCCAACAGGGTCTATGGCTACACCTTC. As protein: CAWSPNRVYGYTF.

The chain recombines TRBV5-1 with TRBJ1-1; 7 nucleotides line up with TRBD1. This CDR3 is 15 amino acids long. V shed 4 bases, J shed 1 base, and the junction held 7 bases outside the gene matches. Germline V lookup: CDR1 SGHRS, CDR2 YFSETQ. The CDR3 spells CASSTSGTANTEAFF. CDR3 sequence (DNA): TGCGCCAGCAGCACATCCGGGACAGCGAACACTGAAGCTTTCTTT. Using reference TRBV5-1 and TRBJ1-1 for the parts outside the CDR3, the full variable domain is KAGVTQTPRYLIKTRGQQVTLSCSPISGHRSVSWYQQTPGQGLQFLFEYFSETQRNKGNFPGRFSGRQFSNSRSEMNVSTLELGDSALYLCASSTSGTANTEAFFGQGTRLTVV.

The chain couples TRBV4-2 to TRBJ2-3; 9 bases are shared with TRBD2. V lost 0 bases to trimming and J lost 2 bases; unmatched junction nucleotides: 6. Germline loops: CDR1 LGHNA, CDR2 YNFKEQ. This CDR3 has 17 amino acids. The CDR3 here is CASSQEAGGSFTDTQYF. The CDR3 DNA sequence: TGTGCCAGCAGCCAAGAGGCGGGGGGGTCCTTCACAGATACGCAGTATTTT.

The gene calls are TRBV27 and TRBJ1-5; 7 positions agree with TRBD1. CDR3 length: 15 residues. Germline lookup yields CDR1 MNHEY and CDR2 SMNVEV (reference sequence). Trimming removed 5 bases from V and 5 bases from J; junction bases left unmatched: 9. The CDR3 coding sequence is TGTGCCAGCAGTCGCGGACAGGCTGGGGATCAGCCCCAGCATTTT. Translating it yields CASSRGQAGDQPQHF.

This clone was detected only once. The chain carries TRBV13 and TRBJ2-5; 8 bases agree with TRBD2. V dropped 1 base and J dropped 1; count of bases not matched to a gene: 5. CDR1 and CDR2 from the germline V gene are PRHDT and FYEKMQ (reference sequence). The CDR3 consists of 16 residues. CDR3: CASSLELAGSQETQYF. The CDR3 DNA reads as TGTGCCAGCAGCTTAGAGTTAGCGGGGTCCCAAGAGACCCAGTACTTC.

The chain recombines TRBV5-1 with TRBJ2-3; 12 nucleotides agree with TRBD2. The CDR3 contains 17 residues. Per the germline V gene, CDR1 is SGHRS and CDR2 is YFSETQ. V was clipped by 2 bases and J by 2 bases; unmatched bases: 6. The CDR3 nucleotides are TGCGCCAGCAGCTTATCGACTAGCGGGGGACCCACAGATACGCAGTATTTT. Translation: CASSLSTSGGPTDTQYF.

The rearrangement uses TRBV18 and TRBJ2-2; 10 positions match TRBD1. The V and J ends lost 1 base and 1 base, in that order; junction bases with no gene match: 0. The CDR3 sequence is 16 residues long. Germline-derived CDR1 and CDR2 are KGHSH and LQKENI. CDR3 bases: TGTGCCAGCTCACCACGGACAGGGGGGAACACCGGGGAGCTGTTTTTT. Translated: CASSPRTGGNTGELFF.

The CDR3 DNA is TGTGCCAGCAGCCCCTTGGAGCGGGGCTACAATGAGCAGTTCTTC. Translating gives CASSPLERGYNEQFF. The gene calls are TRBV5-6 and TRBJ2-1; 7 bases map to TRBD2. The CDR3 spans 15 residues. The trim removed 4 bases at V and 3 bases at J, leaving 7 bases unmatched. From germline, CDR1 is SGHDT and CDR2 YYEEEE.

The rearrangement joins TRBV29-1 to TRBJ2-2, with 11 bases aligning to TRBD2. The germline V gene has CDR1 SQVTM and CDR2 ANQGSEA. V lost 4 bases and J lost 6; bases outside the gene matches: 4. This CDR3 region has 14 residues. The CDR3 sequence: CSVVLAGGAGELFF. CDR3 in DNA: TGCAGCGTTGTCCTAGCGGGAGGTGCCGGGGAGCTGTTTTTT.

Only one count was recorded for this clone. This sequence joins TRBV4-2 and TRBJ2-5, with 11 bases identical to TRBD2. The CDR3 sequence is 15 residues long. J gave up 4 bases and V 1 base, and 2 bases lay outside the gene matches. In germline, CDR1 is LGHNA, CDR2 YNFKEQ. The CDR3 sequence is CASSQATSGGETQYF. The CDR3 DNA reads TGTGCCAGCAGCCAAGCCACTAGCGGGGGAGAGACCCAGTACTTC.

This clone was counted between two and nine times. The chain has TRBV5-1 and TRBJ2-7; 8 bases agree with TRBD1. The V gene end was trimmed by 3 bases and the J gene end by 2 bases; junction bases not matched to a gene: 4. From germline, CDR1 is SGHRS and CDR2 YFSETQ. The CDR3 has 14 amino acids. CDR3 coding DNA: TGCGCCAGCAGCTGGACAGGGACCACCTACGAGCAGTACTTC. It encodes CASSWTGTTYEQYF.